This TCR beta chain was captured by sequencing in a study of blood T cell repertoires in COVID-19. In the original workflow: Researchers report that nucleated cell counts were estimated from reference gene primer amplification. The protocol was immunoSEQ multiplex PCR, while the TCRdb copy is restricted to in-frame clones and leaves out a portion. For V, J and clone size, that table is used; D and trimming come from the DNA. The sample has around 36,000 clones; 89% are singletons. Germline CDR1 is SGHRS and CDR2 is YFSETQ. The CDR3 extends over 12 amino acids. Trimming removed 0 bases from V and 8 bases from J, with 6 bases in between. As regards this clone: Other DNA sequences in this specimen translate into the identical CDR3.

The chain links TRBV5-1 to TRBJ2-1, with a possible D match to TRBD1 (5 bases). The TCR comes from a human donor in a cohort sampled during active COVID-19. The sequenced sample consisted of peripheral blood. In nucleotides, the CDR3 is TGCGCCAGCAGCTTGGAAGGGGATGAGCAGTTCTTC. Protein: CASSLEGDEQFF.